Listed below are T cell receptor beta chains from one sample, sequenced in a study of blood T cells in healthy people across ages. MiXCR, run by TCRdb on the 5' RACE reads, gives a single entry per CDR3 protein. The sample carries roughly 560,000 distinct CDR3 sequences, nearly 25% recorded once. This same sample was also taken into another study, of T cells of mothers and their children.

The sequenced sample was blood. Receptor source: a boy younger than 18 in good health. The CDR3 runs from the conserved cysteine through the conserved F or W. D genes are given only for firm matches. The size field is filled for only some rows; it gives once, few, many or a size class.

size	J	V	D	CDR3	DNA
-	TRBJ2-5	TRBV12-3/TRBV12-4	TRBD2	CASSLRSGGETQYF	TGTGCCAGCAGTTTAAGGTCGGGGGGAGAGACCCAGTACTTC
few	TRBJ2-6	TRBV27	-	CASSWAAPPGANVLTF	TGTGCCAGCAGCTGGGCAGCCCCTCCTGGGGCCAACGTCCTGACTTTC
few	TRBJ2-1	TRBV6-5	-	CASSDRLTRQFF	TGTGCCAGCAGTGACCGACTAACTAGGCAGTTCTTC
-	TRBJ2-6	TRBV11-3	TRBD1	CASSSSGQGASGANVLTF	TGTGCCAGCAGCTCCTCGGGACAGGGGGCATCTGGGGCCAACGTCCTGACTTTC
-	TRBJ2-7	TRBV5-1	TRBD2	CASRTLAGGLYEQYF	TGCGCCAGCAGGACCCTGGCGGGGGGCCTTTACGAGCAGTACTTC
few	TRBJ2-3	TRBV7-2	-	CASSLRRGDTQYF	TGTGCCAGCAGCTTACGGCGCGGAGATACGCAGTATTTT
few	TRBJ2-3	TRBV6-5	-	CASSYSNLEREADTQYF	TGTGCCAGCAGTTACTCGAACCTTGAGAGAGAGGCAGATACGCAGTATTTT
-	TRBJ2-3	TRBV13	-	CASSLRGTATDTQYF	TGTGCCAGCAGCTTACGCGGGACTGCCACAGATACGCAGTATTTT
-	TRBJ2-2	TRBV2	TRBD1	CASRAPGTVNTGELFF	TGTGCCAGCAGAGCTCCCGGGACAGTGAACACCGGGGAGCTGTTTTTT
few	TRBJ1-1	TRBV20-1	-	CSAMEWMNTEAFF	TGCAGTGCTATGGAGTGGATGAACACTGAAGCTTTCTTT
-	TRBJ1-2	TRBV19	-	CASTRPPLGIYGYTF	TGTGCCAGTACCCGGCCCCCTCTGGGGATCTATGGCTACACCTTC
many	TRBJ2-5	TRBV5-1	TRBD2	CASSKRLAGDRETQYF	TGCGCCAGCAGCAAACGACTAGCGGGAGATCGGGAGACCCAGTACTTC
-	TRBJ2-1	TRBV29-1	TRBD1	CSVRQGEEGGQFF	TGCAGCGTCCGACAGGGGGAGGAGGGTGGGCAGTTCTTC
few	TRBJ2-3	TRBV20-1	TRBD2	CSAGNLTSGSDTQYF	TGCAGTGCTGGAAACCTGACTAGCGGTTCAGATACGCAGTATTTT
few	TRBJ1-1	TRBV7-2	TRBD1	CASSLQQGVGTEAFF	TGTGCCAGCAGCTTACAACAGGGGGTCGGCACTGAAGCTTTCTTT
-	TRBJ2-6	TRBV6-5	-	CASSTLSRANVLTF	TGTGCCAGCAGCACCCTCTCTAGAGCCAACGTCCTGACTTTC
-	TRBJ2-1	TRBV5-6	-	CASSSGTLYNEQFF	TGTGCCAGCAGCTCAGGGACGCTCTACAATGAGCAGTTCTTC